Each of the 18 T cell receptor beta chains below was sequenced from the same sample in a study of blood T cells in healthy people across ages. A second roughly 6 to 11 cycle PCR used barcoded and J-beta primers. TCRdb used MiXCR to reprocess the 5' RACE reads, holding one entry per CDR3 protein. Among about 1.4 million distinct CDR3 sequences listed, roughly 64% were seen once. Specimen: blood. These receptors were taken from a man aged 18-30 years in good health.

The chain links TRBV7-2 to TRBJ2-3; no firm D call. V was trimmed by 4 bases and J by 4 bases, leaving 9 bases between them. The germline CDR1 and CDR2 sequences are SGHTA and FQGNSA. This CDR3 is 13 amino acids long. Here the CDR3 reads CASSSVGADTQYF. CDR3 in DNA: TGTGCCAGCAGCTCAGTCGGAGCAGATACGCAGTATTTT.

Here the CDR3 reads CASSFEAGEDTQYF. For the CDR3, the DNA is TGTGCCAGCAGCTTTGAAGCGGGAGAAGATACGCAGTATTTT. The gene calls are TRBV7-6 and TRBJ2-3; TRBD2 matches 8 bases. The CDR3 runs 14 residues. CDR1 SGHVS and CDR2 FNYEAQ come from the germline V gene. The junction had 4 bases not matched to a gene; V was cut back by 3 bases and J by 5 bases.

This clonotype occurred a few times. The CDR3 region is CAISSGTTGSNQPQHF. CDR3 DNA: TGTGCCATCAGCAGCGGGACCACCGGGAGCAATCAGCCCCAGCATTTT. V gene TRBV10-3 combines with J gene TRBJ1-5; possible D gene TRBD1, 5 bases. Germline CDR1 reads ENHRY; CDR2 reads SYGVKD. The V and J ends lost 6 bases and 1 base respectively, with 16 bases between them. The CDR3 has 16 residues.

V gene TRBV11-2 combines with J gene TRBJ1-4; 7 nucleotides agree with TRBD1. J gave up 11 bases and V 5 bases, and 17 bases lay outside the gene matches. The CDR3 sequence is 16 residues long. The germline V gene has CDR1 SGHAT and CDR2 FQNNGV. CDR3 residues: CASSTLRGTEERKLFF. CDR3 nucleotides: TGTGCCAGCAGCACATTACGAGGGACAGAGGAGAGGAAACTGTTTTTT.

The chain's CDR3 is CSARTGEGGSYNEQFF. As DNA, the CDR3 is TGCAGTGCCCGGACAGGGGAGGGAGGGTCCTACAATGAGCAGTTCTTC. V usage is TRBV20-1 and J usage is TRBJ2-1; 9 nucleotides agree with TRBD1. CDR3 length: 16 amino acids. Looked up from germline, CDR1 is DFQATT and CDR2 is SNEGSKA (reference sequence). V gave up 6 bases and J gave up 1 base; unmatched junction bases: 10.

V usage is TRBV7-9 and J usage is TRBJ1-2; D not resolved. Trimming removed 5 bases from V and 3 bases from J, with 10 bases in between. Germline V gives CDR1 SEHNR, CDR2 FQNEAQ (reference sequence). This CDR3 is built from 13 residues. CDR3 region: CASSPREDYGYTF. CDR3 coding DNA: TGTGCCAGCAGCCCTCGGGAAGACTATGGCTACACCTTC.

To note about this clonotype: One end of the junction is discordant with germline, which a read error may explain. The chain combines TRBV9 with TRBJ2-5; D unclear. The germline V gene has CDR1 SGDLS and CDR2 YYNGEE. The CDR3 length is 11 residues. CDR3 region: CASSAQEIQYF. The CDR3 nucleotides read TGTGCCAGCAGCGCCCAAGAGATCCAGTACTTC.

The V call is TRBV12-3 or TRBV12-4, the J call TRBJ1-1, with a possible D match to TRBD1 (6 bases). This CDR3 region has 12 residues. Trimming took 4 bases from V and 6 from J, leaving 9 bases between them. The CDR3 is CASSSRGPEAFF. The CDR3 DNA sequence: TGTGCCAGCAGTTCCAGGGGTCCTGAAGCTTTCTTT.

This clonotype was counted between two and nine times. The V and J genes are TRBV15 and TRBJ2-5; either TRBD1 or TRBD2 may fit D (6 bases each). The V end lost 1 base, the J end lost 0 bases, and 9 bases lay between the germline ends. Per germline, CDR1 LNHNV and CDR2 YYDKDF (reference sequence). This CDR3 region has 15 residues. The CDR3 is CATSRGGAYQETQYF. The CDR3 nucleotides read TGTGCCACCAGCAGAGGGGGGGCCTACCAAGAGACCCAGTACTTC.

The CDR3 DNA reads as TGCAGTGCTAGAGGGCGGGGGAGAGATACGCAGTATTTT. It yields the protein CSARGRGRDTQYF. The chain has TRBV20-1 and TRBJ2-3; 7 nucleotides line up with TRBD2. Germline V gene data show CDR1 as DFQATT and CDR2 as SNEGSKA (reference sequence). The CDR3 spans 13 residues. With V trimmed by 1 base and J by 5 bases, 3 bases remained unmatched.

The chain recombines TRBV10-3 with TRBJ1-4; D is uncertain. The V gene lost 4 bases and the J gene lost 1 base, with 10 bases spanning the gap. This CDR3 is built from 15 residues. The germline CDR1 and CDR2 sequences are ENHRY and SYGVKD. The CDR3 here is CAISGGRETNEKLFF. The CDR3 nucleotides read TGTGCCATCAGTGGTGGGCGGGAAACTAATGAAAAACTGTTTTTT.

J is TRBJ2-3 and V is TRBV2; 7 nucleotides agree with TRBD2. This CDR3 spans 17 amino acids. The V gene's germline CDR1 is SNHLY and CDR2 FYNNEI. Trimming took 6 bases from V and 2 from J; bases not matched to a gene: 14. The CDR3 is CASSDDLAEVNTDTQYF. CDR3 DNA: TGTGCCAGCAGCGACGATCTAGCGGAGGTGAACACAGATACGCAGTATTTT.

There are a few counts of this clonotype. The chain has TRBV15 and TRBJ1-2; tentative D call: TRBD1 (6 bases). V dropped 1 base and J dropped 8 bases, with 20 bases sitting between them. Germline CDR1 and CDR2: LNHNV and YYDKDF (reference sequence). This CDR3 contains 16 residues. In nucleotides, the CDR3 is TGTGCCACCAGCAGAGTATACAGGGATCAAGAAGGAGGCTACACCTTC. Amino acid sequence: CATSRVYRDQEGGYTF.

This clonotype was detected a few times. The chain combines TRBV12-3 or TRBV12-4 with TRBJ1-5; D remains ambiguous. The ends were cut back, 0 bases at V and 7 bases at J, with 19 bases in the middle. The CDR3 is 17 amino acids. The CDR3 DNA is TGTGCCAGCAGTTTAGCTGTGGTTCCACAAACGGAGCAGCCCCAGCATTTT. Its translation: CASSLAVVPQTEQPQHF.

The gene calls are TRBV27 and TRBJ2-5, with 8 bases aligning to TRBD2. V trimming: 5 bases; J trimming: 1 base; junction bases outside the gene matches: 15. CDR3 length: 18 amino acids. The germline V gene has CDR1 MNHEY and CDR2 SMNVEV (reference sequence). The CDR3 DNA is TGTGCCAGCAGTAGGTCCGGACTAGCCCGAGGGTTCCAAGAGACCCAGTACTTC. Amino acids: CASSRSGLARGFQETQYF.

This clonotype was found once. A read error may account for a junction end that differs from germline. The gene calls are TRBV25-1 and TRBJ2-3, with D perhaps matching TRBD2 (5 bases). The length of the CDR3 is 13 residues. From germline, CDR1 is MGHDK and CDR2 SYGVNS. In DNA, the CDR3 is TGTGCCAGCAGTGCATACACCGGGGATACGCCGTATTTT. Translation gives CASSAYTGDTPYF.

The CDR3 protein is CASSPQARLAGANYEQYF. CDR3 in DNA: TGTGCCAGCTCACCACAGGCCAGACTAGCGGGTGCTAACTACGAGCAGTACTTC. The chain has TRBV18 and TRBJ2-7; TRBD2 matches 10 bases. Trimming took 1 base from V and 3 from J; bases not matched to a gene: 12. Germline CDR1 KGHSH, CDR2 LQKENI. The CDR3 consists of 18 residues.

This clonotype was seen a few times. The chain links TRBV6-6 to TRBJ1-2; no clear D. Germline loops: CDR1 MNHNY, CDR2 SVGAGI (reference sequence). Trimming pared 8 bases from V and 5 bases from J, leaving 18 bases between. CDR3 length: 14 amino acids. The CDR3 bases are TGTGCCAGCTTATCCCCTGGGATTGGTTATGGCTACACCTTC. Residues: CASLSPGIGYGYTF.